The 8 T cell receptor beta chains below were found in one sample sequenced in a study of shared clonotypes between healthy human individuals. In the naive CD8 group, cells lacked CD45RO and were positively selected for CCR7, so terminally differentiated effector memory CD45RA+ cells were left out. TCRdb's copy holds only in-frame clones and misses some; the assay was immunoSEQ multiplex PCR. The data show 2 million or so clones, approximately 94% seen once. Sequencing was performed on naive CD8+ T cells sorted from blood. These receptors came from a man aged 18 to 29 in good health.

This chain joins TRBV18 and TRBJ2-7; D uncertain. Trimming pared 3 bases from V and 0 bases from J, leaving 9 bases between. Germline-derived CDR1 and CDR2 are KGHSH and LQKENI. The CDR3 runs to 14 residues. The CDR3 DNA is TGTGCCAGCTCACCCGTAGAGACCTCCTACGAGCAGTACTTC. Translated, it gives CASSPVETSYEQYF. The complete variable domain, with remaining parts taken from reference TRBV18 and TRBJ2-7, reads NAGVMQNPRHLVRRRGQEARLRCSPMKGHSHVYWYRQLPEEGLKFMVYLQKENIIDESGMPKERFSAEFPKEGPSILRIQQVVRGDSAAYFCASSPVETSYEQYFGPGTRLTVT.

The chain links TRBV5-4 to TRBJ2-1; 10 bases match TRBD2. Per germline, CDR1 SGHNT and CDR2 YYREEE (reference sequence). V gave up 4 bases and J gave up 7 bases; unmatched junction bases: 11. CDR3 length: 16 amino acids. As DNA, the CDR3 is TGTGCCAGCAGCCATGATGCTAGCGGGAGTTTGAATGAGCAGTTCTTC. It codes for CASSHDASGSLNEQFF.

This clone was recorded only once. The genes are TRBV5-1 and TRBJ2-5; 13 bases align to TRBD2. After removal of 1 base from V and 4 bases from J, the junction contained 10 bases not matched to a gene. The germline CDR1 and CDR2 sequences are SGHRS and YFSETQ. The CDR3 sequence is 18 residues long. The CDR3 loop is CASSLSGLAGEDGETQYF. CDR3 coding DNA: TGCGCCAGCAGCTTGAGCGGACTAGCGGGAGAGGACGGAGAGACCCAGTACTTC. Complete variable domain (other parts from reference TRBV5-1 and TRBJ2-5): KAGVTQTPRYLIKTRGQQVTLSCSPISGHRSVSWYQQTPGQGLQFLFEYFSETQRNKGNFPGRFSGRQFSNSRSEMNVSTLELGDSALYLCASSLSGLAGEDGETQYFGPGTRLLVL.

The chain combines TRBV28 with TRBJ2-6; no clear D. The CDR3 runs 16 residues. V was cut by 2 bases and J by 4 bases, with 12 bases left in between. CDR1 MDHEN and CDR2 SYDVKM come from the germline V gene. The CDR3 protein is CASSLDGFLGANVLTF. CDR3 sequence (DNA): TGTGCCAGCAGTTTAGACGGTTTCCTCGGGGCCAACGTCCTGACTTTC.

V gene TRBV11-3 combines with J gene TRBJ2-7; 8 positions match TRBD1. V lost 6 bases, J lost 4 bases, and 5 bases stayed unmatched. This CDR3 region has 13 residues. CDR1 SGHNT and CDR2 YENEEA come from the germline V gene. CDR3 bases: TGTGCCAGCAGTAGCGACAGGGGTTACGAGCAGTACTTC. This encodes CASSSDRGYEQYF. Full variable domain (outside the CDR3, taken from reference TRBV11-3 and TRBJ2-7): EAGVVQSPRYKIIEKKQPVAFWCNPISGHNTLYWYLQNLGQGPELLIRYENEEAVDDSQLPKDRFSAERLKGVDSTLKIQPAELGDSAVYLCASSSDRGYEQYFGPGTRLTVT.

The chain recombines TRBV7-6 with TRBJ2-1; D may be TRBD2 (5 bases). Between the trimmed V and J ends, which lost 0 bases and 2 bases, there was a span of 5 bases. This CDR3 is 14 amino acids long. Per germline, CDR1 SGHVS and CDR2 FNYEAQ. The CDR3 DNA follows: TGTGCCAGCAGCTTAGCGGAGGCCTACAATGAGCAGTTCTTC. This codes for CASSLAEAYNEQFF.

V and J are TRBV19 and TRBJ1-1, with D perhaps TRBD1 (5 bases). CDR3 length: 11 amino acids. Germline assignment: CDR1 LNHDA and CDR2 SQIVND (reference sequence). V shed 7 bases and J shed 11 bases, with 14 bases lying between them. CDR3 nucleotides: TGTGCCAGTACCACAGGAGGGGCCGCTTTCTTT. Translated, it gives CASTTGGAAFF.

This chain links TRBV10-3 with TRBJ2-7; D gene unclear. Trimming cost V 3 bases and J 3 bases, with 18 bases left between them. This CDR3 has 16 residues. Germline V gives CDR1 ENHRY, CDR2 SYGVKD. The CDR3 DNA sequence: TGTGCCATCAGTGACCCCCAGGATCTTACATACTACGAGCAGTACTTC. It translates to CAISDPQDLTYYEQYF.